This passage covers 26 T cell receptor beta chains from one sample sequenced in a study of T cell repertoires in cytomegalovirus infection. TCRdb re-analysed the reads in MiXCR, keeping a single row per CDR3 protein. The sample carries roughly 860,000 distinct CDR3 sequences, 30% to 35% recorded once. These receptors have no identified antigens. The sequencing here drew on cultured CD8+ T cells from PBMCs, taken from culture after CMV antigen stimulation. The receptors derive from a human donor in good health (CMV status not recorded). Some clones in this sample may be carry-over from other donors' samples.

The chain has TRBV20-1 and TRBJ2-3; TRBD2 matches 7 bases. Germline assignment: CDR1 DFQATT and CDR2 SNEGSKA (reference sequence). V dropped 3 bases and J dropped 6; count of bases not matched to a gene: 15. There are 16 residues in the CDR3. The CDR3 DNA reads as TGCAGTGCTAGGCCGCCGGGCGGGGGTCCCTGGGATACGCAGTATTTT. This sequence encodes CSARPPGGGPWDTQYF.

The rearrangement joins TRBV29-1 to TRBJ1-2, with D unclear. V was clipped by 6 bases and J by 10 bases, with 12 bases between them. The germline V gene encodes CDR1 SQVTM and CDR2 ANQGSEA. The CDR3 is 10 residues long. CDR3 amino acids: CSVDGRDYTF. In DNA, the CDR3 is TGCAGCGTGGACGGACGTGACTACACCTTC.

Concerning this clonotype itself: The junction shows a germline mismatch at one end, possibly a read error. This chain connects TRBV15 to TRBJ2-1; D possibly corresponds to TRBD1 (5 bases). Per the germline V gene, CDR1 is LNHNV and CDR2 is YYDKDF (reference sequence). The CDR3 is 13 residues long. CDR3 loop: CATSSRVNNEQLF. The CDR3 bases are TGTGCCACCAGTTCCAGGGTGAACAATGAGCAGTTGTTC.

This clonotype was counted at least ten times. This chain links TRBV7-9 with TRBJ2-7, with D possibly being TRBD1 (5 bases). V lost 0 bases, J lost 2 bases, and 11 bases lay in between. The CDR3 spans 15 residues. CDR1 and CDR2 (germline): SEHNR, FQNEAQ (reference sequence). CDR3 loop: CASSLARAGTYEQYF. CDR3 coding DNA: TGTGCCAGCAGCTTAGCAAGGGCAGGGACCTACGAGCAGTACTTC.

The chain has TRBV10-3 and TRBJ1-4, with D hard to call. Germline CDR1 ENHRY, CDR2 SYGVKD. CDR3 length equals 11 residues. The V gene lost 6 bases and the J gene lost 8 bases, with 7 bases spanning the gap. The CDR3 nucleotides are TGTGCCATCAGAGGCGGGGAAAAACTGTTTTTT. It encodes CAIRGGEKLFF.

This clonotype was counted between two and nine times. The chain joins TRBV12-3 or TRBV12-4 to TRBJ2-7; D may be TRBD1 (5 bases). Trimming removed 5 bases from V and 3 bases from J, with 11 bases in between. This CDR3 spans 13 amino acids. CDR3 DNA: TGTGCCAGCAGTCAGACAGACTTCTACGAGCAGTACTTC. This translates into CASSQTDFYEQYF.

This clonotype was seen a handful of times. This chain links TRBV7-9 with TRBJ1-4; D is possibly TRBD1 (5 bases). Germline values: CDR1 SEHNR, CDR2 FQNEAQ (reference sequence). V was pared by 0 bases and J by 8 bases, with 16 bases between. The CDR3 has 16 residues. The DNA of the CDR3 is TGTGCCAGCAGCTTAGCATTTAGGGGTGACGGCGAAAAACTGTTTTTT. Translating gives CASSLAFRGDGEKLFF.

V gene TRBV12-3 or TRBV12-4 combines with J gene TRBJ2-5; TRBD2 matches at 11 bases. J gave up 4 bases and V 6 bases, and 7 bases lay outside the gene matches. This CDR3 is 15 amino acids long. CDR3 protein: CASRPRLAGRETQYF. The CDR3 bases are TGTGCCAGCAGGCCCCGACTAGCGGGGAGAGAGACCCAGTACTTC.

This clonotype was detected a few times. V is TRBV5-1 and J is TRBJ1-5; D gene uncertain. CDR1 SGHRS and CDR2 YFSETQ come from the germline V gene. There are 15 residues in the CDR3. The V gene lost 0 bases and the J gene lost 0 bases, with 7 bases spanning the gap. CDR3 sequence: CASSLDSLSNQPQHF. The DNA for the CDR3 is TGCGCCAGCAGCTTGGACAGTCTTAGCAATCAGCCCCAGCATTTT.

The rearrangement uses TRBV28 and TRBJ2-5; TRBD1 aligns across 9 bases. The length of the CDR3 is 16 residues. The germline CDR1 and CDR2 sequences are MDHEN and SYDVKM. After removal of 8 bases from V and 5 bases from J, the junction contained 15 bases not matched to a gene. The CDR3 bases are TGTGCCAGCCAAAGCCCGGGACAGGGATATCGGGAGACCCAGTACTTC. It encodes CASQSPGQGYRETQYF.

The rearrangement uses TRBV7-8 and TRBJ1-2; D ambiguous. The CDR3 runs to 13 residues. Germline values: CDR1 SGHVS, CDR2 FQNEAQ. V was trimmed by 2 bases and J by 4 bases, leaving 8 bases between them. The CDR3 loop is CASSLRPSYGYTF. The CDR3 nucleotides are TGTGCCAGCAGCTTACGACCGTCCTATGGCTACACCTTC. Full variable domain (rest looked up from reference TRBV7-8 and TRBJ1-2): GAGVSQSPRYKVAKRGQDVALRCDPISGHVSLFWYQQALGQGPEFLTYFQNEAQLDKSGLPSDRFFAERPEGSVSTLKIQRTQQEDSAVYLCASSLRPSYGYTFGSGTRLTVV.

This clonotype was seen more than once but under ten times. This chain joins TRBV4-1 and TRBJ2-7, with unresolved D. This CDR3 has 14 residues. Germline V gene sequence: CDR1 MGHRA, CDR2 YSYEKL. Trimming took 3 bases from V and 5 from J, leaving 14 bases between them. The CDR3 protein is CASSHGLIGDEQYF. The CDR3 nucleotides are TGCGCCAGCAGCCATGGGCTTATCGGCGACGAGCAGTACTTC.

The V gene is TRBV15, the J gene TRBJ2-2, with D perhaps TRBD1 or TRBD2 (6 bases each). The CDR3 contains 17 residues. Germline values: CDR1 LNHNV, CDR2 YYDKDF (reference sequence). The V gene lost 0 bases and the J gene lost 0 bases, with 11 bases spanning the gap. CDR3 sequence reads: CATSRDNRGPNTGELFF. The DNA of the CDR3 is TGTGCCACCAGCAGAGATAACCGGGGGCCGAACACCGGGGAGCTGTTTTTT.

This clonotype was detected only a few times. The CDR3 here is CASSSMTGNGPEQFF. In nucleotides, the CDR3 is TGTGCCAGCAGCTCGATGACAGGGAACGGGCCCGAGCAGTTCTTC. The rearrangement links TRBV7-9 to TRBJ2-1; 7 nucleotides align to TRBD1. The J segment lost 10 bases and the V segment lost 4 bases, leaving 13 bases of the junction unmatched. This CDR3 has 15 amino acids. Germline V lookup: CDR1 SEHNR, CDR2 FQNEAQ (reference sequence).

Of note for this clonotype: This sequence may be a read error, since a much larger clone differs from it by one base. V is TRBV7-6 and J is TRBJ2-5; 7 positions match TRBD1. CDR3 size: 13 residues. The V gene's germline CDR1 is SGHVS and CDR2 FNYEAQ. The CDR3 is CASSLGTEENQYF. The CDR3 nucleotides are TGTGCCAGCAGCCTCGGGACAGAAGAGAACCAGTACTTC.

The chain carries TRBV6-2 or TRBV6-3 and TRBJ2-7, with 10 nucleotides matching TRBD2. With V trimmed by 7 bases and J by 4 bases, 7 bases remained unmatched. Germline CDR1 reads MNHEY; CDR2 reads SVGEGT. The CDR3 has 14 amino acids. Here the CDR3 DNA reads TGTGCCAGCAAGCGCCCTAGCGGGGGATACGAGCAGTACTTC. Translating gives CASKRPSGGYEQYF.

This clonotype was observed many times. The V gene is TRBV7-8, the J gene TRBJ1-6; 7 nucleotides agree with TRBD1. The ends lost 4 bases at V and 7 bases at J; junction bases unmatched: 13. Germline V gives CDR1 SGHVS, CDR2 FQNEAQ. This CDR3 has 17 residues. The DNA for the CDR3 is TGTGCCAGCAGCTCCAGGGGGTTCGCCTCTACCAATTCACCCCTCCACTTT. It is translated as CASSSRGFASTNSPLHF.

The genes are TRBV28 and TRBJ2-7, with TRBD1 as a possible D gene (6 bases). Trimming removed 2 bases at V and 9 bases at J, with 23 bases between. CDR3 length: 16 amino acids. The germline V gene has CDR1 MDHEN and CDR2 SYDVKM. CDR3 amino acids: CASSLSKGDLTTRQYV. CDR3 DNA sequence: TGTGCCAGCAGTTTAAGTAAGGGGGACCTTACTACGAGGCAGTACGTC.

This clonotype was found a few times. The V gene is TRBV9, the J gene TRBJ1-3; 11 bases map to TRBD1. Looked up from germline, CDR1 is SGDLS and CDR2 is YYNGEE. Trimming at V came to 3 bases and at J to 1 base, leaving 3 bases not matched to a gene. The length of the CDR3 is 16 residues. CDR3 residues: CASSAGQGASGNTIYF. The CDR3 nucleotides are TGTGCCAGCAGCGCAGGACAGGGGGCATCTGGAAACACCATATATTTT.

This clonotype showed up many times. The rearrangement links TRBV7-8 to TRBJ2-7, with 7 bases identical to TRBD1. V trimming: 2 bases; J trimming: 4 bases; junction bases outside the gene matches: 17. The CDR3 consists of 18 residues. Germline V gene sequence: CDR1 SGHVS, CDR2 FQNEAQ. The CDR3 nucleotides read TGTGCCAGCAGCTTAACCGGTTACCGGGACAGAGTTTTTTACGAGCAGTACGTC. It specifies CASSLTGYRDRVFYEQYV.

Points on this clonotype: Germline is not matched at one junction end, which may reflect a read error. The J gene is TRBJ2-5, the V gene TRBV7-2; 16 nucleotides agree with TRBD2. The CDR3 is 16 residues long. The germline V gene has CDR1 SGHTA and CDR2 FQGNSA. This CDR3 reads CASSPGLAGGSESQYF. The CDR3 region has the DNA TGTGCCAGCAGCCCGGGACTAGCGGGGGGGTCGGAGAGCCAGTACTTC.

A word on this clonotype: A much larger clone sits a single nucleotide away, making a read error possible. V and J are TRBV7-2 and TRBJ2-1; a weak D match, TRBD2 (5 bases). V lost 7 bases to trimming and J lost 1 base, with 14 bases between them. The germline gives CDR1 SGHTA, CDR2 FQGNSA. The CDR3 extends over 15 amino acids. The CDR3 loop reads CASNLKWESYNEQFF. The CDR3 bases are TGTGCCAGCAACCTAAAGTGGGAGTCCTACAATGAGCAGTTCTTC. Full variable domain (remainder filled in from reference TRBV7-2 and TRBJ2-1): GAGVSQSPSNKVTEKGKDVELRCDPISGHTALYWYRQSLGQGLEFLIYFQGNSAPDKSGLPSDRFSAERTGGSVSTLTIQRTQQEDSAVYLCASNLKWESYNEQFFGPGTRLTVL.

This clonotype was seen only once. V is TRBV20-1 and J is TRBJ1-2, with 8 bases aligning to TRBD1. This CDR3 spans 17 amino acids. The V gene end was trimmed by 0 bases and the J gene end by 6 bases; junction bases not matched to a gene: 15. Per the germline V gene, CDR1 is DFQATT and CDR2 is SNEGSKA (reference sequence). CDR3 region: CSARDMAGGASQDGYTF. CDR3 DNA: TGCAGTGCTAGAGATATGGCAGGGGGCGCGTCTCAGGATGGCTACACCTTC.

J is TRBJ2-3 and V is TRBV7-6; D may match TRBD1 or TRBD2 (5 bases each). The CDR3 loop spans 17 amino acids. V was cut by 5 bases and J by 0 bases, with 18 bases left in between. Germline V lookup: CDR1 SGHVS, CDR2 FNYEAQ. The CDR3 is CASSQTQGDTSTDTQYF. The CDR3 DNA sequence: TGTGCCAGCAGCCAAACCCAGGGAGATACTAGCACAGATACGCAGTATTTT.

This clonotype was found many times. The chain employs TRBV20-1 and TRBJ2-5, with a tentative D call TRBD1 (6 bases). V lost 0 bases and J 5 bases, leaving 16 bases between the germline ends. The CDR3 extends over 15 amino acids. Germline-derived CDR1 and CDR2 are DFQATT and SNEGSKA (reference sequence). CDR3 DNA sequence: TGCAGTGCTAGAGATTACAGGGCAGGGCTGGAGACCCAGTACTTC. As protein: CSARDYRAGLETQYF.

This clonotype was found many times. This chain connects TRBV7-8 to TRBJ1-5, with 11 nucleotides matching TRBD1. Germline loops: CDR1 SGHVS, CDR2 FQNEAQ. The CDR3 runs 14 residues. The J segment lost 5 bases and the V segment lost 8 bases, leaving 5 bases of the junction unmatched. CDR3 in DNA: TGTGCCAGCGGGGACAGGGGGATGGATCAGCCCCAGCATTTT. Its translation is CASGDRGMDQPQHF.